The subject of this entry is one T cell receptor beta chain. This entry is derived from a study of radiotherapy plus CTLA-4 blockade in lung cancer. The method was immunoSEQ multiplex PCR; TCRdb's version includes in-frame clones alone and lacks a portion of them. This sample has 45,000 to 60,000 clones, with roughly 80% found just once. V lost 7 bases and J lost 8; bases outside the gene matches: 8. The CDR3 is 13 residues long. CDR1 and CDR2 from the germline V gene are SNHLY and FYNNEI. This sequence originates from a human donor with non-small cell lung cancer who had stable disease on radiotherapy plus ipilimumab. Sequencing used peripheral blood, obtained from a patient treated with radiotherapy plus ipilimumab. The chain combines TRBV2 with TRBJ2-1; TRBD2 agrees at 7 bases. This chain's CDR3 is CASTLFRGDEQFF. The CDR3 region has the DNA TGTGCCAGCACGCTTTTTCGGGGGGATGAGCAGTTCTTC.